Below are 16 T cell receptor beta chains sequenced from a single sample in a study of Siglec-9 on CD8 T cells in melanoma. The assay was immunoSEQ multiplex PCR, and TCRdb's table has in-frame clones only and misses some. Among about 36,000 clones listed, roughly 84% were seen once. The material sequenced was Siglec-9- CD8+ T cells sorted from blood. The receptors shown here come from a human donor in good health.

CDR3 DNA sequence: TGCGCCAGCAGCCTCCTTGGATTCACAGATACGCAGTATTTT. This gives the protein CASSLLGFTDTQYF. This chain links TRBV4-1 with TRBJ2-3, with D unclear. The CDR3 spans 14 residues. Trimming took 4 bases from V and 2 from J, leaving 10 bases between them. Germline lookup yields CDR1 MGHRA and CDR2 YSYEKL.

CDR3 bases: TGTGCCAGCAGCCCGCAGGAACACACCCCCGAGCAGTACTTC. As protein: CASSPQEHTPEQYF. The chain has TRBV4-2 and TRBJ2-7; no definite D call. Germline lookup yields CDR1 LGHNA and CDR2 YNFKEQ. This CDR3 has 14 amino acids. V was clipped by 4 bases and J by 6 bases, with 16 bases between them.

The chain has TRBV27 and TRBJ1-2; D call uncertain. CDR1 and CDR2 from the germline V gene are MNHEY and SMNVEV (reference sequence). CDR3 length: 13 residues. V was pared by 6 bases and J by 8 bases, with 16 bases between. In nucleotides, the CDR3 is TGTGCCAGCAGCATTACGGGTTTGGGAGGCTACACCTTC. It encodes CASSITGLGGYTF.

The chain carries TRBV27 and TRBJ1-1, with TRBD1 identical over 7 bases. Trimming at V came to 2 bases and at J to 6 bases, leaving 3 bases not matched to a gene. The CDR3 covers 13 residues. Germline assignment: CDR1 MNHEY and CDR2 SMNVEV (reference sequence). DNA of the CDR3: TGTGCCAGCAGTTTAGGAGGGGGCCCTGAAGCTTTCTTT. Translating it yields CASSLGGGPEAFF.

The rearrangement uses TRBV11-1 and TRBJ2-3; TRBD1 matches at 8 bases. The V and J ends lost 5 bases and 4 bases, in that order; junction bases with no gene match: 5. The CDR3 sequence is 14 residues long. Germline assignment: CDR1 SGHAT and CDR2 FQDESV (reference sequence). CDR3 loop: CASSPRTGPDTQYF. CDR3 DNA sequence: TGTGCCAGCAGCCCTAGGACAGGGCCAGATACGCAGTATTTT.

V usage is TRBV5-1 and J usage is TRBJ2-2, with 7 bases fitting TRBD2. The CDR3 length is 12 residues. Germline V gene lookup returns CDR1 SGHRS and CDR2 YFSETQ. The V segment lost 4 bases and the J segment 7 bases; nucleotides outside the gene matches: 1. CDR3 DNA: TGCGCCAGCAGCGGCGGGGGCGGGGAGCTGTTTTTT. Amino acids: CASSGGGGELFF.

This CDR3 reads CASSPGTRPNQETQYF. CDR3 DNA: TGTGCCAGCAGCCCCGGGACTCGTCCTAACCAAGAGACCCAGTACTTC. The gene calls are TRBV7-9 and TRBJ2-5; D might be TRBD2 (6 bases). V shed 5 bases and J shed 0 bases, with 16 bases lying between them. CDR3 size: 16 residues. Germline loops: CDR1 SEHNR, CDR2 FQNEAQ (reference sequence). Full variable domain (outside the CDR3, taken from reference TRBV7-9 and TRBJ2-5): DTGVSQNPRHKITKRGQNVTFRCDPISEHNRLYWYRQTLGQGPEFLTYFQNEAQLEKSRLLSDRFSAERPKGSFSTLEIQRTEQGDSAMYLCASSPGTRPNQETQYFGPGTRLLVL.

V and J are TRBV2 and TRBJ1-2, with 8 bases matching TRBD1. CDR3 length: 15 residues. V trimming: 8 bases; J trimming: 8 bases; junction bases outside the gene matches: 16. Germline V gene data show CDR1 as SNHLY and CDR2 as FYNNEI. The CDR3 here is CASYQQGVGVLGYTF. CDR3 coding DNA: TGTGCCAGCTACCAACAGGGGGTAGGAGTATTGGGCTACACCTTC.

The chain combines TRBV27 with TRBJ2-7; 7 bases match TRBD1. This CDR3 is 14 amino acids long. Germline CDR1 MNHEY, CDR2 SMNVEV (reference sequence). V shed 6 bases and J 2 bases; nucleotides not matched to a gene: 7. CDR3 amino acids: CASSPTGSTYEQYF. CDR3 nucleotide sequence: TGTGCCAGCAGCCCGACAGGGTCAACCTACGAGCAGTACTTC.

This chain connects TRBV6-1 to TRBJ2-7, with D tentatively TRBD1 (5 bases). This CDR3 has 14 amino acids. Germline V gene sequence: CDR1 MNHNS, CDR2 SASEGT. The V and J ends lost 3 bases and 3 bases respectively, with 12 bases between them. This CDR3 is CASSDQGLGYEQYF. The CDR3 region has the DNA TGTGCCAGCAGTGACCAGGGATTAGGCTACGAGCAGTACTTC.

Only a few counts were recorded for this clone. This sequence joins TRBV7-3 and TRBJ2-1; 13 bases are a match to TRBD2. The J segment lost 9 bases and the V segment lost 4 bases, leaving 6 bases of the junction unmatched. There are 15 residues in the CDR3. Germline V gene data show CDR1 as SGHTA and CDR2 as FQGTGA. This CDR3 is CASSSGLAGVAEQFF. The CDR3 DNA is TGTGCCAGCAGCTCCGGACTAGCGGGAGTCGCTGAGCAGTTCTTC.

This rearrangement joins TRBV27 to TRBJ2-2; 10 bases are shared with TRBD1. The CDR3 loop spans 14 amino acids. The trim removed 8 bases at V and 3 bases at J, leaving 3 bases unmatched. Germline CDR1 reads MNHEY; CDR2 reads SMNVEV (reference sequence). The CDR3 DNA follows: TGTGCCAGCGGCGACAGGGGGCACACCGGGGAGCTGTTTTTT. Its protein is CASGDRGHTGELFF.

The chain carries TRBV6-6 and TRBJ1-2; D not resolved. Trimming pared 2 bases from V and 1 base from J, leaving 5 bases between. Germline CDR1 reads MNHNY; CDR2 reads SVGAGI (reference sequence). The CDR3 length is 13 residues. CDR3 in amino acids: CASSYRSNYGYTF. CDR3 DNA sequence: TGTGCCAGCAGTTACCGCAGTAACTATGGCTACACCTTC.

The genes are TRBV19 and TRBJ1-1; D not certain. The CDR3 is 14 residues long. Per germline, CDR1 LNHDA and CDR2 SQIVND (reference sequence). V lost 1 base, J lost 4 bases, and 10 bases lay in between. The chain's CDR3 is CASSIGFAATEAFF. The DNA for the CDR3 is TGTGCCAGTAGTATAGGGTTTGCGGCCACTGAAGCTTTCTTT. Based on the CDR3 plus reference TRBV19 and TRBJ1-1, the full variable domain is DGGITQSPKYLFRKEGQNVTLSCEQNLNHDAMYWYRQDPGQGLRLIYYSQIVNDFQKGDIAEGYSVSREKKESFPLTVTSAQKNPTAFYLCASSIGFAATEAFFGQGTRLTVV.

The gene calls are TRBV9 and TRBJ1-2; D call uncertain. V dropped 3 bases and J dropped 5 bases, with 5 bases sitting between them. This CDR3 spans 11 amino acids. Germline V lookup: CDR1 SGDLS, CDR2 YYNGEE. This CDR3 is CASSAQYGYTF. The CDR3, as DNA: TGTGCCAGCAGCGCCCAATATGGCTACACCTTC.

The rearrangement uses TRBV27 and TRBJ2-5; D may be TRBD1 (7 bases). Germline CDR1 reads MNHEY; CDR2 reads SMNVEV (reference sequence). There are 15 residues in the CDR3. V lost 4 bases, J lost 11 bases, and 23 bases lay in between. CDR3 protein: CASSSGDSSSGEQYF. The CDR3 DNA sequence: TGTGCCAGCAGTTCAGGGGACAGTTCATCGGGGGAGCAGTACTTC.